A selection of T cell receptor beta chains follows, all from one sample in a study of OX40 agonist ivuxolimab in advanced cancers. Profiling relied on immunoSEQ multiplex PCR, and the TCRdb table lists in-frame clones only, not all of them. The sample consists of around 56,000 clones, around 81% of them appearing once. Here the sequenced sample was CD4+ or CD8+ T cells sorted from blood, taken in a trial of the OX40 agonist ivuxolimab. The receptors were gathered from an adult with an advanced solid tumor such as melanoma, head and neck, liver or kidney cancer. Both conserved end residues are trimmed from each CDR3. Fields, in order: CDR3 protein, V gene, J gene.

CDR3aa: ASRSGTGRTGELF
v_gene: TRBV6-1
j_gene: TRBJ2-2

CDR3aa: ASRDSWGNTGELF
v_gene: TRBV7-8
j_gene: TRBJ2-2

CDR3aa: ASSLVFGETQY
v_gene: TRBV6-4
j_gene: TRBJ2-5

CDR3aa: ASSSGHGNSPLH
v_gene: TRBV7-6
j_gene: TRBJ1-6

CDR3aa: ASSSRLAHSYEQY
v_gene: TRBV6-1
j_gene: TRBJ2-7

CDR3aa: ASSHLAGGPGSYEQY
v_gene: TRBV28
j_gene: TRBJ2-7

CDR3aa: ASSLAAPNTGELF
v_gene: TRBV7-9
j_gene: TRBJ2-2

CDR3aa: ASSQDPGTIYSYEQY
v_gene: TRBV4-1
j_gene: TRBJ2-7

CDR3aa: ASSDYEKLF
v_gene: TRBV10-2
j_gene: TRBJ1-4

CDR3aa: ASSSNLAGNYNEQF
v_gene: TRBV5-1
j_gene: TRBJ2-1

CDR3aa: ASSEWQGGNTIY
v_gene: TRBV9
j_gene: TRBJ1-3

CDR3aa: ASSQEVRGRTEAF
v_gene: TRBV4-1
j_gene: TRBJ1-1

CDR3aa: ASSEDGLAGHSYNEQF
v_gene: TRBV6-1
j_gene: TRBJ2-1

CDR3aa: ASGVSADTQY
v_gene: TRBV5-5
j_gene: TRBJ2-3

CDR3aa: ASSLVVSGANVLT
v_gene: TRBV5-8
j_gene: TRBJ2-6

CDR3aa: ASSLVGRNEQF
v_gene: TRBV11-2
j_gene: TRBJ2-1

CDR3aa: ASSQVGGPHNEQF
v_gene: TRBV4-2
j_gene: TRBJ2-1

CDR3aa: ASLGWTPPTSYNEQF
v_gene: TRBV10-1
j_gene: TRBJ2-1

CDR3aa: ASSKSTYEQY
v_gene: TRBV7-9
j_gene: TRBJ2-7

CDR3aa: ASSEGQLRNEKLF
v_gene: TRBV5-4
j_gene: TRBJ1-4